This T cell receptor (beta chain) was captured by sequencing in a study of T cells in Graves' hyperthyroidism and ophthalmopathy. Per germline, CDR1 DFQATT and CDR2 SNEGSKA (reference sequence). V was clipped by 6 bases and J by 2 bases, with 15 bases between them. The CDR3 totals 14 residues. This clonotype occurred a few times. Amplified TCR beta CDR3 regions came from RNA transcripts. HTBI primers were employed in a first-round RT-PCR of the TCR CDR3. In TCRdb, the multiplex PCR reads were re-called with MiXCR into one record per CDR3 protein. The sample lists about 720,000 distinct CDR3 sequences; under 20% were seen once.

The sequenced sample consisted of blood. V usage is TRBV20-1 and J usage is TRBJ2-3, with no clear D. This TCR was recovered from a woman in her fifties or sixties with Graves' hyperthyroidism that later progressed to Graves' ophthalmopathy. The CDR3 sequence: CSASSGVPTDTQYF. CDR3 DNA sequence: TGCAGTGCCTCCTCTGGGGTACCCACAGATACGCAGTATTTT.